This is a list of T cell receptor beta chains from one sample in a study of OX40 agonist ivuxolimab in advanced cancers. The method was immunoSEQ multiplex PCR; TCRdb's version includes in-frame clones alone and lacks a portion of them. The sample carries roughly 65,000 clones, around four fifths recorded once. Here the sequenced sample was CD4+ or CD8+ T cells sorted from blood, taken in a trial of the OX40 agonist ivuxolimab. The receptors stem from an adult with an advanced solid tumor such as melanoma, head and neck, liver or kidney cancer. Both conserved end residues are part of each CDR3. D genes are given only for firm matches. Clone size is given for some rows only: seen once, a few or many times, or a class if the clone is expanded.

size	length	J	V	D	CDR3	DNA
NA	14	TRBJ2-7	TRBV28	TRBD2	CASSGTSGMHEQYF	TGTGCCAGCAGTGGGACTAGCGGGATGCACGAGCAGTACTTC
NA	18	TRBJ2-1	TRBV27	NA	CASSLYLGTESSYNEQFF	TGTGCCAGCAGTTTATATCTCGGGACCGAGAGCTCCTACAATGAGCAGTTCTTC
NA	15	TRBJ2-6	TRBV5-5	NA	CASRSWPPGANVLTF	TGTGCCAGCAGGTCGTGGCCCCCCGGGGCCAACGTCCTGACTTTC
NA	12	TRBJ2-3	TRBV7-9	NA	CASSLLPDTQYF	TGTGCCAGCAGCTTACTCCCAGATACGCAGTATTTT
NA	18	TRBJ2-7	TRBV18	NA	CASSPPTASGQSAYEQYF	TGTGCCAGCTCACCACCAACAGCATCAGGACAGTCAGCCTACGAGCAGTACTTC
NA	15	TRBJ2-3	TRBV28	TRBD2	CASVGGGINSDTQYF	TGTGCCAGCGTGGGGGGAGGGATCAACTCAGATACGCAGTATTTT
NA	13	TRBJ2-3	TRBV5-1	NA	CASSSEWTDTQYF	TGCGCCAGCAGCAGCGAGTGGACAGATACGCAGTATTTT
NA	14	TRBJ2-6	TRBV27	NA	CASSLWSGANVLTF	TGTGCCAGCAGTTTATGGTCTGGGGCCAACGTCCTGACTTTC
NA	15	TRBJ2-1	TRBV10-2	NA	CASISTVTLSNEQFF	TGCGCCAGCATCTCGACAGTCACTCTTTCCAATGAGCAGTTCTTC
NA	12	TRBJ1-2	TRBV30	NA	CAAYREPYGYTF	TGTGCCGCCTACAGGGAACCCTATGGCTACACCTTC
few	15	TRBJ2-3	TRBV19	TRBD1	CASSTHRGLTDTQYF	TGTGCCAGTAGTACGCACAGGGGCCTCACAGATACGCAGTATTTT
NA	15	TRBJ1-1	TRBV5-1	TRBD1	CASSLADRMNTEAFF	TGCGCCAGCAGCTTGGCGGACAGGATGAACACTGAAGCTTTCTTT
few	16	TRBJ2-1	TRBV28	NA	CASSPFSRDRGDEQFF	TGTGCCAGCAGTCCATTCTCGCGGGACAGAGGAGATGAGCAGTTCTTC
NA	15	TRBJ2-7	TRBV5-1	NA	CASSLGYGPLYEQYF	TGCGCCAGCAGCTTGGGTTACGGACCTCTGTACGAGCAGTACTTC
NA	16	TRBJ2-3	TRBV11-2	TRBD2	CASSPRTSGRTDTQYF	TGTGCCAGCAGCCCGCGGACTAGCGGGAGAACAGATACGCAGTATTTT
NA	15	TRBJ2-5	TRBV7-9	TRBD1	CASSLAYRQGETQYF	TGTGCCAGCAGCTTAGCCTATCGACAGGGAGAGACCCAGTACTTC
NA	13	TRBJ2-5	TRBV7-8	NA	CASSLVLMETQYF	TGTGCCAGCAGCTTAGTACTCATGGAGACCCAGTACTTC
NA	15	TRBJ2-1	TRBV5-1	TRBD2	CASSLEAGIYNEQFF	TGCGCCAGCAGCTTGGAAGCGGGAATCTACAATGAGCAGTTCTTC
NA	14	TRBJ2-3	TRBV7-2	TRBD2	CASSLKRGSDTQYF	TGTGCCAGCAGCTTGAAGCGGGGCTCAGATACGCAGTATTTT
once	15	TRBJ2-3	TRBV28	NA	CASSLLDIRGDTQYF	TGTGCCAGCAGTTTATTGGACATCCGGGGGGATACGCAGTATTTT
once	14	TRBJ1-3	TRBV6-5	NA	CASGSGSSGNTIYF	TGTGCCAGCGGATCAGGTAGCTCTGGAAACACCATATATTTT
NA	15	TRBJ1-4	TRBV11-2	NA	CASSSTTPQNEKLFF	TGTGCCAGCAGCTCCACGACACCCCAAAATGAAAAACTGTTTTTT
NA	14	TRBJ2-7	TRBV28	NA	CASRPSGIVSEQYF	TGTGCCAGCAGACCCTCGGGGATCGTGAGCGAGCAGTACTTC
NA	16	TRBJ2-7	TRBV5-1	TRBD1	CASRDYLGGQVYEQYF	TGCGCCAGCAGGGATTATCTAGGTGGACAGGTCTACGAGCAGTACTTC
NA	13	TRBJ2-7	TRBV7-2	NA	CASSPSVAEEEYF	TGTGCCAGCAGCCCGTCGGTGGCCGAAGAGGAGTACTTC
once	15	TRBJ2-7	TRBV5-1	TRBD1	CASRTGTGLTYEQYF	TGCGCCAGCAGGACCGGGACAGGCCTAACCTACGAGCAGTACTTC
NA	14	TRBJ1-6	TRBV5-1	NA	CASSLGTENSPLHF	TGCGCCAGCAGCTTGGGGACGGAAAATTCACCCCTCCACTTT
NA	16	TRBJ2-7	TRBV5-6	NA	CASSPQPGHNPYEQYF	TGTGCCAGCAGCCCCCAACCGGGACACAATCCCTACGAGCAGTACTTC
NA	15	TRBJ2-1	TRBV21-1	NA	CASSKAGGGGNEQFF	TGTGCCAGCAGCAAAGCCGGGGGCGGGGGCAATGAGCAGTTCTTC
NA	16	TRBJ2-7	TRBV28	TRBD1	CASSGEQGARTYEQYF	TGTGCCAGCAGTGGGGAACAGGGGGCGCGAACCTACGAGCAGTACTTC
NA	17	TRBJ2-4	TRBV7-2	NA	CASSLSAGGGGENIQYF	TGTGCCAGCAGCTTAAGCGCAGGAGGAGGGGGCGAAAACATTCAGTACTTC
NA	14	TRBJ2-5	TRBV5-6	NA	CASSLARHRETQYF	TGTGCCAGCAGCTTGGCCCGCCATCGGGAGACCCAGTACTTC
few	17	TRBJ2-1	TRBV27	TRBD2	CASSSRLAGGSYNEQFF	TGTGCCAGCAGTTCTCGACTAGCGGGAGGCTCCTACAATGAGCAGTTCTTC
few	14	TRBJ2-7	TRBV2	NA	CASSDAVASYEQYF	TGTGCCAGCAGTGATGCCGTGGCCTCCTACGAGCAGTACTTC
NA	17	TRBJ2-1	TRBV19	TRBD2	CASSTKTSGSTYNEQFF	TGTGCCAGTAGTACAAAGACTAGCGGGAGCACCTACAATGAGCAGTTCTTC
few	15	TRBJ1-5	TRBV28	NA	CASSVPFGGNQPQHF	TGTGCCAGCAGTGTACCCTTCGGGGGCAATCAGCCCCAGCATTTT
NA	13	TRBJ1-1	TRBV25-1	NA	CASSELVGLSAFF	TGTGCCAGCAGTGAATTAGTTGGGTTATCGGCTTTCTTT
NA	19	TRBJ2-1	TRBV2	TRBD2	CASTQSQGILGLSSDEQFF	TGTGCCAGCACCCAATCCCAGGGTATTTTGGGACTAAGTTCCGATGAGCAGTTCTTC
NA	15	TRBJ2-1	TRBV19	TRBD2	CASRPPLAGGYEQFF	TGTGCCAGTCGCCCCCCCCTAGCGGGAGGGTATGAGCAGTTCTTC
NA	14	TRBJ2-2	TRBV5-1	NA	CASEEVANTGELFF	TGCGCCTCTGAGGAAGTGGCGAACACCGGGGAGCTGTTTTTT
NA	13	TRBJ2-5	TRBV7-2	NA	CASSSGPQGTQYF	TGTGCCAGCAGCTCCGGGCCCCAAGGGACCCAGTACTTC
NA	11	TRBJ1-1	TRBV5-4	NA	CASSFGTEAFF	TGTGCCAGCAGCTTTGGCACTGAAGCTTTCTTT
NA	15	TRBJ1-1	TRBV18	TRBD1	CASSPQGQGLTEAFF	TGTGCCAGCTCACCCCAAGGACAGGGCCTCACTGAAGCTTTCTTT
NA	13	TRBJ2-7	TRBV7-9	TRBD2	CASSGQGGYEQYF	TGTGCCAGCAGCGGCCAGGGAGGGTACGAGCAGTACTTC
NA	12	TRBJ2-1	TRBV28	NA	CASSLNRREQFF	TGTGCCAGCAGTTTAAATCGGCGTGAGCAGTTCTTC
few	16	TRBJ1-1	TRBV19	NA	CASSIPRPPRDTEAFF	TGTGCCAGTAGCATACCCCGACCTCCACGGGACACTGAAGCTTTCTTT
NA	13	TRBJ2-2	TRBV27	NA	CASSLGNTGELFF	TGTGCCAGCAGTTTGGGGAACACCGGGGAGCTGTTTTTT
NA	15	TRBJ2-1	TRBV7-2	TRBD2	CASSLDSGRSIEQFF	TGTGCCAGCAGCTTAGATAGCGGGAGGTCGATTGAGCAGTTCTTC
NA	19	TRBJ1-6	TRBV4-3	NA	CASSQDVDRDAEEYSPLHF	TGCGCCAGCAGCCAAGATGTGGACCGGGACGCCGAGGAGTATTCACCCCTCCACTTT
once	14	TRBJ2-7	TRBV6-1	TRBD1	CASSETGQFYEQYF	TGTGCCAGCAGTGAGACGGGACAGTTCTACGAGCAGTACTTC
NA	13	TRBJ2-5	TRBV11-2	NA	CASRGDPSETQYF	TGTGCCAGCAGGGGGGACCCCTCAGAGACCCAGTACTTC
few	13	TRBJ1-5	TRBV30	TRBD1	CAWSTGVEQPQHF	TGTGCCTGGTCGACAGGGGTGGAGCAGCCCCAGCATTTT
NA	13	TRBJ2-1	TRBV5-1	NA	CASSLGGTNEQFF	TGCGCCAGCAGCTTGGGAGGGACCAATGAGCAGTTCTTC
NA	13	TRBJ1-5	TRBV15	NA	CATSSGPWQPQHF	TGTGCCACCAGCAGTGGCCCGTGGCAGCCCCAGCATTTT